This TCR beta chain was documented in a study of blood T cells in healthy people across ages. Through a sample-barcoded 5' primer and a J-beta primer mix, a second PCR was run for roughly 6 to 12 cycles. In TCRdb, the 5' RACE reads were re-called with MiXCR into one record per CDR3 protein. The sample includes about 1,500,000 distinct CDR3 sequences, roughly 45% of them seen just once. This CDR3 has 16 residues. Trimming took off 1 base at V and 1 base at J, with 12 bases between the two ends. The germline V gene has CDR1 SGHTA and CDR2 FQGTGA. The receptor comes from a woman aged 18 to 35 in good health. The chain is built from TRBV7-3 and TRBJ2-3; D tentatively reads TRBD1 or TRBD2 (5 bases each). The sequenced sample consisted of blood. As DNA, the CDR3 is TGTGCCAGCAGCTTAATTCCGGGGCTGGGCACAGATACGCAGTATTTT. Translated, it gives CASSLIPGLGTDTQYF.